The 10 T cell receptor beta chains below were found in one sample sequenced in a study of long-term antiretroviral therapy in people with HIV. immunoSEQ v3.0 was run at survey level. Only in-frame clones appear in the TCRdb table, and some are missing; sequencing was by immunoSEQ multiplex PCR. Of approximately 33,000 clones in the sample, 80% to 90% were seen once. The source material was unsorted PBMCs, sampled 0.8 years before starting antiretroviral therapy. The source of these receptors is a man aged 18 to 29 with HIV.

The rearrangement links TRBV4-3 to TRBJ1-2; unclear D gene. This CDR3 contains 14 residues. V was clipped by 0 bases and J by 6 bases, with 11 bases between them. Germline-derived CDR1 and CDR2 are LGHNA and YSLEER. The CDR3 bases are TGCGCCAGCAGCCAAGATTCGGGTTTGCATGGCTACACCTTC. It specifies CASSQDSGLHGYTF.

This chain connects TRBV27 to TRBJ2-7; D is possibly TRBD1 (6 bases). Deletions cut 6 bases from V and 2 bases from J, with 17 bases between. The CDR3 is 15 residues long. Germline CDR1 reads MNHEY; CDR2 reads SMNVEV (reference sequence). The CDR3 coding sequence is TGTGCCAGCAGCCCCAAGAGGCAGGGGACCTACGAGCAGTACTTC. Amino acids: CASSPKRQGTYEQYF.

This chain connects TRBV13 to TRBJ2-3, with a tentative D call TRBD2 (6 bases). CDR1 is PRHDT and CDR2 is FYEKMQ in the germline V gene (reference sequence). This CDR3 contains 14 residues. Trimming cost V 3 bases and J 4 bases, with 11 bases left between them. The CDR3 loop is CASSLQGGADTQYF. The CDR3 DNA reads as TGTGCCAGCAGCTTGCAGGGAGGAGCAGATACGCAGTATTTT. The variable domain in full, with the rest retrieved from reference TRBV13 and TRBJ2-3, is AAGVIQSPRHLIKEKRETATLKCYPIPRHDTVYWYQQGPGQDPQFLISFYEKMQSDKGSIPDRFSAQQFSDYHSELNMSSLELGDSALYFCASSLQGGADTQYFGPGTRLTVL.

The chain couples TRBV18 to TRBJ2-5, with D tentatively TRBD1 or TRBD2 (5 bases each). Trimming cost V 5 bases and J 5 bases, with 15 bases left between them. The CDR3 has 14 residues. The germline gives CDR1 KGHSH, CDR2 LQKENI. CDR3 sequence: CASSFPGEGETQYF. The CDR3 DNA reads TGTGCCAGCTCATTTCCAGGAGAGGGGGAGACCCAGTACTTC.

This clone was recorded only once. This sequence joins TRBV18 and TRBJ2-3, with D uncertain. This CDR3 is 15 amino acids long. The ends were cut back, 3 bases at V and 2 bases at J, with 12 bases in the middle. Germline values: CDR1 KGHSH, CDR2 LQKENI. The chain's CDR3 is CASSPVPTLTDTQYF. As DNA, the CDR3 is TGTGCCAGCTCACCTGTTCCGACCCTCACAGATACGCAGTATTTT. The full variable domain, rest sourced from reference TRBV18 and TRBJ2-3, is NAGVMQNPRHLVRRRGQEARLRCSPMKGHSHVYWYRQLPEEGLKFMVYLQKENIIDESGMPKERFSAEFPKEGPSILRIQQVVRGDSAAYFCASSPVPTLTDTQYFGPGTRLTVL.

The V gene is TRBV4-3, the J gene TRBJ2-1; no firm D call. CDR1 and CDR2 (germline): LGHNA, YSLEER. V shed 0 bases and J shed 5 bases, with 8 bases lying between them. There are 14 residues in the CDR3. This chain's CDR3 is CASSQDRWDNEQFF. CDR3 bases: TGCGCCAGCAGCCAAGATAGATGGGACAATGAGCAGTTCTTC.

The sample holds one count of this clone. The genes are TRBV5-1 and TRBJ1-1; 11 bases map to TRBD1. Losses at the gene ends were 4 bases for V and 0 bases for J; bases not matched to a gene: 8. CDR3 length: 17 residues. Germline loops: CDR1 SGHRS, CDR2 YFSETQ. CDR3: CASSIGQGATLNTEAFF. The CDR3 bases are TGCGCCAGCAGCATTGGACAGGGGGCGACCTTGAACACTGAAGCTTTCTTT.

This chain joins TRBV6-6 and TRBJ2-5, with D maybe TRBD2 (7 bases). The CDR3 has 14 residues. Germline V gene data show CDR1 as MNHNY and CDR2 as SVGAGI (reference sequence). V was clipped by 10 bases and J by 5 bases, with 20 bases between them. The CDR3 loop reads CATSYGQRGETQYF. In DNA, the CDR3 is TGTGCCACCTCGTACGGACAGCGGGGTGAGACCCAGTACTTC.

This chain uses TRBV19 with TRBJ2-5, with D maybe TRBD2 (6 bases). Trimming pared 2 bases from V and 5 bases from J, leaving 9 bases between. The CDR3 is 13 residues long. CDR1 LNHDA and CDR2 SQIVND come from the germline V gene (reference sequence). CDR3 region: CASSILGGETQYF. The CDR3, as DNA: TGTGCCAGTAGTATACTGGGAGGCGAGACCCAGTACTTC.

This chain links TRBV6-5 with TRBJ1-1; TRBD1 agrees at 7 bases. Germline V gene lookup returns CDR1 MNHEY and CDR2 SVGAGI. V shed 6 bases, J shed 7 bases, and the junction held 14 bases outside the gene matches. The CDR3 totals 15 residues. CDR3 in DNA: TGTGCCAGCAGCCCTAGAAGGGGGCCATTCGGTGAAGCTTTCTTT. Translated: CASSPRRGPFGEAFF.